This paragraph reports one T cell receptor (beta chain). Its binding antigen is unknown. It has no much larger one-base neighbor in the sample; base qualities were not kept. This record comes from a study of blood T cell repertoires in COVID-19 (dated by TCRdb to the early 2020s). About the study as a whole: Collaborator samples came from the United States, Italy and Spain and covered acute and convalescent phases of COVID-19. The material from the prospective study consisted of cDNA or gDNA derived from T cells, B-cell-depleted T cells, or PBMCs. The dataset comprised deeply sampled blood TCRbeta repertoires from subjects exposed to, actively infected with, or recovered from COVID-19. The repertoires were made available in a free public database intended to serve as a resource for research on the immune response to SARS-CoV-2. Samples came from the ongoing ImmuneRACE study (first 160 participants) plus 1,254 subjects from 6 global collaborators. The sample metadata nearly always contained a de-identified subject ID, COVID-19 status, age in years and sex. HLA class I and class II types, where available, came from metadata supplied by the sample provider rather than from assay-based typing.

Summary of the overall study and its limitations: How much clinical and demographic metadata was included differed by source and by participant, and the metadata was provided uncurated.

V lost 0 bases and J lost 2 bases, and the count of bases not matched to a germline gene is 7. For CDR1 and CDR2, the germline V gene lists SGHRS and YFSETQ. The cysteine opens and the phenylalanine closes a CDR3 of 16 amino acids. CDR3 DNA is the only sequence kept; it has 48 bases, read in frame from the first base. TCRbeta CDR3 regions were amplified from genomic DNA using the immunoSEQ Assay, a bias-controlled multiplex PCR. As for the authors' bioinformatics: Nucleated cell counts per sample were estimated from amplification of reference gene primers within the assay. Sequence reads were collapsed and filtered to measure the absolute abundance of every unique TCRbeta CDR3 rearrangement. Productive Simpson clonality was computed per sample as the square root of Simpson's diversity index over productive rearrangements. TCRdb mirrors the immuneACCESS table, restricted to in-frame sequences. Some clones are absent from its copies; in checked studies, under half trace to an unresolved V gene, and the reason for the others is unknown. That table supplies the V and J calls and clone size; D and trimming were determined from the DNA. The sample table lists about 78,000 clones, approximately 90% of them with a count of one. The ten largest account for over 4% of the sample.

Whole blood was collected in K2EDTA tubes by collaborating institutions according to the institutions' own protocols. For TCRbeta analysis, collaborators shipped samples in one of three forms: frozen whole blood, isolated PBMCs, or DNA extracted from either of those sample types. Sequencing used peripheral blood. The rearrangement combines TRBV5-1 with TRBJ2-7, and 8 bases in between align with TRBD2. The TCR comes from a woman aged 80 or over with active or convalescent COVID-19. The CDR3 amino acid sequence is: CASSLVASGPTYEQYF. The nucleotides read TGCGCCAGCAGCTTGGTGGCTAGCGGGCCTACCTACGAGCAGTACTTC.